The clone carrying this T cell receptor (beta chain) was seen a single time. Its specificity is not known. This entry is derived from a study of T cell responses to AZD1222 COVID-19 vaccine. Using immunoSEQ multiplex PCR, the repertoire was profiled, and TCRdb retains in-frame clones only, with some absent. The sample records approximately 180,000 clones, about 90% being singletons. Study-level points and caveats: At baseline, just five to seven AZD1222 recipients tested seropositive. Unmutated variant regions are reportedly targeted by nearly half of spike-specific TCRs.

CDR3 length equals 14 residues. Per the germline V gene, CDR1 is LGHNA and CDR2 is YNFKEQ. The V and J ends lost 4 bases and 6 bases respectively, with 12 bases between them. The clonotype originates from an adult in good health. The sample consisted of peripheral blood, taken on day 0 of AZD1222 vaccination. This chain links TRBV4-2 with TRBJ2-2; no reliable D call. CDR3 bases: TGTGCCAGCAGCCTCCGCGCTAGGGCCGGGGAGCTGTTTTTT. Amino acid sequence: CASSLRARAGELFF.